These 14 T cell receptor beta chains originate from one sample sequenced in a study of graft-versus-host responses after intestinal transplantation. Their antigens remain unidentified. Repertoires were generated with immunoSEQ multiplex PCR, while TCRdb's copy carries only in-frame clones and drops some. The sample has about 70,000 clones, roughly 94% seen once. Sample: unstimulated CD8+ T cells sorted from spleen or lymph node cells, taken before intestinal transplant. These receptors all stem from a human donor who received an intestinal transplant.

The rearrangement joins TRBV5-4 to TRBJ2-5, with TRBD2 identical over 10 bases. CDR3 size: 16 residues. V lost 0 bases, J lost 3 bases, and 5 bases stayed unmatched. Germline V gene sequence: CDR1 SGHNT, CDR2 YYREEE (reference sequence). In DNA form, the CDR3 reads TGTGCCAGCAGCTTGGCCGGACTAGCGGAAGAAGAGACCCAGTACTTC. Its translation: CASSLAGLAEEETQYF. Supplemented by reference TRBV5-4 and TRBJ2-5, the full variable domain reads ETGVTQSPTHLIKTRGQQVTLRCSSQSGHNTVSWYQQALGQGPQFIFQYYREEENGRGNFPPRFSGLQFPNYSSELNVNALELDDSALYLCASSLAGLAEEETQYFGPGTRLLVL.

The chain joins TRBV5-4 to TRBJ1-1; 8 bases fit TRBD1. The germline gives CDR1 SGHNT, CDR2 YYREEE (reference sequence). The V gene end was trimmed by 3 bases and the J gene end by 5 bases; junction bases not matched to a gene: 6. The CDR3 is made up of 14 amino acids. The CDR3 DNA sequence: TGTGCCAGCAGCTGGACAGGGAAGCAGACTGAAGCTTTCTTT. It is translated as CASSWTGKQTEAFF.

This sequence joins TRBV11-3 and TRBJ2-7; D not certain. This CDR3 has 14 amino acids. Trimming left V 3 bases short and J 3 bases short, with 12 bases between. CDR1 and CDR2 (germline): SGHNT, YENEEA. The CDR3 spells CASSFSSNHYEQYF. The CDR3 DNA reads as TGTGCCAGCAGCTTCTCTTCGAATCACTACGAGCAGTACTTC.

V usage is TRBV28 and J usage is TRBJ2-1; D is perhaps TRBD2 (5 bases). Germline V lookup: CDR1 MDHEN, CDR2 SYDVKM. The CDR3 covers 17 residues. V lost 7 bases, J lost 8 bases, and 27 bases lay in between. The CDR3 nucleotides read TGTGCCAGCAATACACCCGCGGGCCAGACCCTTCGAGATGAGCAGTTCTTC. Translating it yields CASNTPAGQTLRDEQFF.

In this sample, this clone turned up once. The chain joins TRBV19 to TRBJ2-3; 9 positions agree with TRBD1. Trimming took 4 bases from V and 2 from J; bases not matched to a gene: 7. The germline V gene has CDR1 LNHDA and CDR2 SQIVND (reference sequence). The CDR3 runs to 16 residues. The CDR3 loop is CASSTEDRGITDTQYF. DNA for the CDR3: TGTGCCAGTAGTACAGAGGACAGGGGAATCACAGATACGCAGTATTTT.

The rearrangement joins TRBV11-2 to TRBJ2-7; no firm D call. Trimming cost V 3 bases and J 4 bases, with 10 bases left between them. The germline V gene encodes CDR1 SGHAT and CDR2 FQNNGV. The CDR3 runs to 13 residues. In DNA, the CDR3 is TGTGCCAGCAGCTTGGACCCACTGTACGAGCAGTACTTC. Translating it yields CASSLDPLYEQYF.

The chain uses TRBV6-1 and TRBJ2-3; 11 nucleotides line up with TRBD2. The CDR3 spans 17 residues. The germline gives CDR1 MNHNS, CDR2 SASEGT. V lost 0 bases, J lost 3 bases, and 5 bases stayed unmatched. The CDR3 loop reads CASSEAASGRKTDTQYF. CDR3 DNA: TGTGCCAGCAGTGAAGCGGCTAGCGGGAGGAAAACAGATACGCAGTATTTT.

V usage is TRBV10-3 and J usage is TRBJ2-1, with a possible D match to TRBD2 (6 bases). With 7 bases removed from V and 2 bases from J, the gap between germline ends came to 21 bases. Germline CDR1 is ENHRY and CDR2 is SYGVKD. The CDR3 has 17 amino acids. CDR3 residues: CAITGGKTPGTYNEQFF. The CDR3 DNA reads TGTGCCATCACCGGAGGGAAGACGCCCGGCACCTACAATGAGCAGTTCTTC.

The chain joins TRBV7-6 to TRBJ2-7; D gene ambiguous. The CDR3 consists of 16 residues. V gave up 0 bases and J gave up 0 bases, with 12 bases separating them. Germline V gives CDR1 SGHVS, CDR2 FNYEAQ. CDR3 sequence reads: CASSLAPLGNSYEQYF. The CDR3 DNA follows: TGTGCCAGCAGCTTAGCGCCTCTAGGAAACTCCTACGAGCAGTACTTC.

The rearrangement links TRBV7-7 to TRBJ2-1; TRBD2 matches at 7 bases. The length of the CDR3 is 11 residues. Germline V gene sequence: CDR1 SSHAT, CDR2 FNYEAQ (reference sequence). The ends lost 8 bases at V and 7 bases at J; junction bases unmatched: 2. CDR3 sequence (DNA): TGTGCCAGCGGGGGGGTGAATGAGCAGTTCTTC. Protein product: CASGGVNEQFF.

This sequence joins TRBV28 and TRBJ2-5, with D perhaps TRBD1 or TRBD2 (5 bases each). The CDR3 runs 19 residues. The V gene lost 10 bases and the J gene lost 7 bases, with 37 bases spanning the gap. CDR1 is MDHEN and CDR2 is SYDVKM in the germline V gene. CDR3 sequence: CAIGSWGTALSVSKSTQYF. For the CDR3, the DNA is TGTGCCATAGGGTCCTGGGGGACGGCGCTATCAGTGTCGAAATCGACCCAGTACTTC.

The chain combines TRBV5-4 with TRBJ2-7; 7 nucleotides align to TRBD2. Germline trimming cut 3 bases from V and 2 bases from J; bases unmatched to any gene: 2. The CDR3 is made up of 13 amino acids. Per the germline V gene, CDR1 is SGHNT and CDR2 is YYREEE (reference sequence). The CDR3 nucleotides read TGTGCCAGCAGCTCGGGGGGAACCTACGAGCAGTACTTC. It yields the protein CASSSGGTYEQYF.

The rearrangement links TRBV7-2 to TRBJ1-2, with 7 bases fitting TRBD1. Trimming removed 5 bases from V and 4 bases from J; junction bases left unmatched: 16. The CDR3 is made up of 17 amino acids. Germline CDR1 is SGHTA and CDR2 is FQGNSA. DNA of the CDR3: TGTGCCAGCAGCGATTTAAACAGGGGCGGAAAGACCTATGGCTACACCTTC. It specifies CASSDLNRGGKTYGYTF.

The chain employs TRBV10-1 and TRBJ2-5; D remains unclear. The end of the DNA aligns better with TRBJ2-7, so the J call may be wrong. CDR3 length: 16 amino acids. Per germline, CDR1 WNHNN and CDR2 SYGVQD (reference sequence). The CDR3 region is CASSALFRGPMNEQYF. CDR3 sequence (DNA): TGCGCCAGCAGTGCCTTATTCCGCGGACCCATGAACGAGCAGTACTTC.